These T cell receptor beta chains were read from a single sample in a study of blood T cell repertoires in COVID-19. TCRdb keeps only in-frame clones here, not all; method: immunoSEQ multiplex PCR. The sample yields about 340,000 clones, more than 85% seen once. The sample taken for sequencing was PBMCs or T cells enriched from blood (not recorded which). The receptors were gathered from a woman in her twenties or thirties who had recovered from COVID-19. The CDR3 runs from the conserved cysteine through the conserved F or W.

v_gene	CDR3aa
TRBV11-2	CASSSVTEAFF
TRBV4-3	CASSPSTGYSYGYTF
TRBV7-2	CASSQPLRQEHTDSYGYTF
TRBV20-1	CSASDGFSNQPQHF
TRBV2	CASSPGGVSSGANVLTF
TRBV7-2	CASSLSPGRGGRLDTQYF
TRBV6-6	CASSQTSGSTGELFF
TRBV19	CASSWTFGNQPQHF
TRBV5-6	CATAGTSFNEQFF
TRBV20-1	CSAIGSARAFF
TRBV11-2	CASSLGPSSYNEQFF
TRBV7-8	CASSPLNTMYSEAFF
TRBV3-1/TRBV3-2	CASSSIAGRETQYF
TRBV28	CASTPLGQDNQPQHF
TRBV4-1	CASSHEGQRSSPLHF